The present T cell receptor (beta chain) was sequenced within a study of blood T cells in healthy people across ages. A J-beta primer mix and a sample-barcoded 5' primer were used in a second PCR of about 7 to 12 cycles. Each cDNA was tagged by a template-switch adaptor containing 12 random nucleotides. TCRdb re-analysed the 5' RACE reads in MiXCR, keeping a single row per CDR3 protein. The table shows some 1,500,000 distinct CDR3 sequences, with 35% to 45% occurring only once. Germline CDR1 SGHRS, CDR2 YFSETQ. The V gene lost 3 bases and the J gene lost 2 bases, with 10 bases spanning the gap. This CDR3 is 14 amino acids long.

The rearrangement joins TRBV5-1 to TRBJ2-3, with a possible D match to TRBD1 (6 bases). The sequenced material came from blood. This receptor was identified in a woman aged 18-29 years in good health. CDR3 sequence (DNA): TGCGCCAGCAGCTATACAGGGCACACAGATACGCAGTATTTT. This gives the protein CASSYTGHTDTQYF.